What follows are 31 T cell receptor beta chains derived from one specimen sequenced in a study of shared clonotypes between healthy human individuals. Here immunoSEQ multiplex PCR was the method, and the copy in TCRdb shows in-frame clones only, minus some. The top ten clones hold around 13% of a sample with fewer than 500,000 clones, roughly 79% of them seen once. Material: PBMCs. Source of these receptors: a woman between 40 and 55 years old in good health. Some clones in this sample may be carry-over from other donors' samples.

The chain carries TRBV28 and TRBJ2-7; TRBD1 might be the D (5 bases). The CDR3 extends over 14 amino acids. From germline, CDR1 is MDHEN and CDR2 SYDVKM. V was trimmed by 10 bases and J by 6 bases, leaving 22 bases between them. The CDR3: CATSPGVYQGEQYF. CDR3 in DNA: TGTGCCACCTCCCCGGGCGTCTATCAGGGCGAGCAGTACTTC.

This rearrangement joins TRBV7-2 to TRBJ2-5; 8 nucleotides line up with TRBD2. Germline CDR1 is SGHTA and CDR2 is FQGNSA. CDR3 length: 17 residues. Unmatched junction bases numbered 13, after V lost 2 bases and J lost 5 bases. The CDR3: CASSLLGRARVGETQYF. CDR3 bases: TGTGCCAGCAGCTTACTCGGGAGGGCCCGAGTGGGGGAGACCCAGTACTTC. Combining the CDR3 with reference TRBV7-2 and TRBJ2-5 gives the whole variable domain GAGVSQSPSNKVTEKGKDVELRCDPISGHTALYWYRQSLGQGLEFLIYFQGNSAPDKSGLPSDRFSAERTGGSVSTLTIQRTQQEDSAVYLCASSLLGRARVGETQYFGPGTRLLVL.

This rearrangement joins TRBV6-5 to TRBJ2-5, with 12 bases that match TRBD2. This CDR3 has 15 residues. Per the germline V gene, CDR1 is MNHEY and CDR2 is SVGAGI. Germline trimming cut 4 bases from V and 5 bases from J; bases unmatched to any gene: 5. This CDR3 reads CASSFLAGGLETQYF. The CDR3 nucleotides read TGTGCCAGCAGTTTTCTAGCGGGAGGGCTGGAGACCCAGTACTTC.

The gene calls are TRBV14 and TRBJ1-1; 10 bases agree with TRBD1. V lost 4 bases to trimming and J lost 1 base; unmatched junction nucleotides: 6. Per the germline V gene, CDR1 is SGHDN and CDR2 is FVKESK. The CDR3 covers 16 residues. CDR3 region: CASSRRDRGRNTEAFF. Written as DNA, the CDR3 is TGTGCCAGCAGCCGACGGGACAGGGGCAGGAACACTGAAGCTTTCTTT.

The chain couples TRBV5-5 to TRBJ2-7; D is uncertain. CDR3 size: 13 residues. V lost 4 bases to trimming and J lost 0 bases, with 8 bases between them. Germline CDR1 and CDR2: SGHKS and YYEKEE (reference sequence). The CDR3 reads CASSPTPSYEQYF. The CDR3 bases are TGTGCCAGCAGCCCGACACCCTCCTACGAGCAGTACTTC.

This chain uses TRBV29-1 with TRBJ1-1; D gene ambiguous. Per germline, CDR1 SQVTM and CDR2 ANQGSEA. The CDR3 extends over 10 amino acids. The germline V and J ends were trimmed by 3 bases and 11 bases, with 10 bases remaining between them. The DNA of the CDR3 is TGCAGCGTTGATAGGGAATTTGCTTTCTTT. Translating gives CSVDREFAFF.

CDR3 DNA: TGTGCCAGCAGCGCCGAGGGGGGACAGGGCTACGAGCAGTACTTC. This sequence encodes CASSAEGGQGYEQYF. The chain joins TRBV9 to TRBJ2-7; 9 bases line up with TRBD1. This CDR3 comprises 15 residues. Per germline, CDR1 SGDLS and CDR2 YYNGEE. V trimming: 3 bases; J trimming: 3 bases; junction bases outside the gene matches: 7.

This clone was counted a few times. The J gene is TRBJ1-5, the V gene TRBV7-9; 8 nucleotides agree with TRBD1. The CDR3 runs to 13 residues. Germline CDR1 SEHNR, CDR2 FQNEAQ (reference sequence). After removal of 5 bases from V and 7 bases from J, the junction contained 4 bases not matched to a gene. The CDR3 DNA is TGTGCCAGCAGCCCAGGGGGCGGACAGCCCCAGCATTTT. This translates into CASSPGGGQPQHF.

This clone was seen just once. The chain has TRBV10-3 and TRBJ1-1; D gene ambiguous. The germline V gene has CDR1 ENHRY and CDR2 SYGVKD. V was shortened by 5 bases and J by 0 bases, with 10 bases between the two germline ends. The CDR3 totals 14 residues. DNA of the CDR3: TGTGCCATCAGTCGTAATTCGATGAACACTGAAGCTTTCTTT. As protein: CAISRNSMNTEAFF.

The rearrangement links TRBV5-4 to TRBJ2-5; 8 nucleotides match TRBD2. The V and J ends lost 2 bases and 4 bases, in that order; junction bases with no gene match: 4. The germline V gene encodes CDR1 SGHNT and CDR2 YYREEE (reference sequence). This CDR3 is built from 14 residues. The CDR3 nucleotides are TGTGCCAGCAGCTTAGCGGGAGCTTTAGAGACCCAGTACTTC. This encodes CASSLAGALETQYF.

For this clone: A far larger clone is one base from this, pointing to a likely read error. This rearrangement joins TRBV27 to TRBJ1-1; a possible D gene is TRBD1 (6 bases). CDR1 MNHEY and CDR2 SMNVEV come from the germline V gene (reference sequence). This CDR3 region has 13 residues. Trimming took 6 bases from V and 1 from J, leaving 9 bases between them. The CDR3 DNA reads as TGTGCCAGCAGCGAGGGGGAGAACACTGAAGCTTTCTTT. It codes for CASSEGENTEAFF.

This rearrangement joins TRBV28 to TRBJ1-5; 9 bases are shared with TRBD1. CDR1 MDHEN and CDR2 SYDVKM come from the germline V gene. J gave up 2 bases and V 5 bases, and 4 bases lay outside the gene matches. This CDR3 has 15 amino acids. The CDR3 reads CASSPWDRGNQPQHF. The CDR3 DNA reads as TGTGCCAGCAGTCCTTGGGACAGGGGCAATCAGCCCCAGCATTTT.

The genes are TRBV7-9 and TRBJ2-7; no clear D. The CDR3 is 16 residues long. Trimming stripped 0 bases from V and 0 bases from J, with 12 bases between. The germline V gene encodes CDR1 SEHNR and CDR2 FQNEAQ (reference sequence). CDR3 sequence (DNA): TGTGCCAGCAGCTTAGCACTCGGACCAAACTCCTACGAGCAGTACTTC. As protein: CASSLALGPNSYEQYF.

The chain joins TRBV5-4 to TRBJ1-4, with D possibly being TRBD1 (6 bases). V dropped 2 bases and J dropped 4 bases, with 21 bases sitting between them. The CDR3 is 18 residues long. Germline V CDR1 and CDR2: SGHNT, YYREEE (reference sequence). In DNA form, the CDR3 reads TGTGCCAGCAGCTTACCCCCAGTGACAGGATGGTTTAATGAAAAACTGTTTTTT. Translation: CASSLPPVTGWFNEKLFF.

The rearrangement links TRBV9 to TRBJ2-7; 7 bases map to TRBD2. The germline V gene encodes CDR1 SGDLS and CDR2 YYNGEE. CDR3 length: 13 residues. With 3 bases clipped from V and 4 bases from J, the junction kept 4 bases outside the gene matches. The CDR3 sequence: CASSASGGYEQYF. As DNA, the CDR3 is TGTGCCAGCAGCGCCTCCGGGGGGTACGAGCAGTACTTC.

V and J are TRBV6-5 and TRBJ2-1; weak D call: TRBD2 (6 bases). This CDR3 contains 15 residues. The V gene lost 0 bases and the J gene lost 5 bases, with 11 bases spanning the gap. Germline lookup yields CDR1 MNHEY and CDR2 SVGAGI. CDR3 coding DNA: TGTGCCAGCAGTTACTCTGGCGGGAAGGACAATGAGCAGTTCTTC. Translating gives CASSYSGGKDNEQFF.

V is TRBV7-2 and J is TRBJ2-7; D unresolved. This CDR3 has 12 residues. V dropped 3 bases and J dropped 7 bases, with 10 bases sitting between them. The V gene's germline CDR1 is SGHTA and CDR2 FQGNSA. CDR3 bases: TGTGCCAGCAGCTTCCTGTATAGGGAGCAGTACTTC. It translates to CASSFLYREQYF.

V is TRBV9 and J is TRBJ2-1; the match to TRBD2 covers 7 bases. The CDR3 spans 13 residues. CDR1 and CDR2 (germline): SGDLS, YYNGEE. Trimming at V came to 3 bases and at J to 9 bases, leaving 6 bases not matched to a gene. CDR3 loop: CASSGGTTFEQFF. The CDR3 DNA is TGTGCCAGCAGCGGAGGGACTACTTTTGAGCAGTTCTTC. Supplemented by reference TRBV9 and TRBJ2-1, the full variable domain reads DSGVTQTPKHLITATGQRVTLRCSPRSGDLSVYWYQQSLDQGLQFLIQYYNGEERAKGNILERFSAQQFPDLHSELNLSSLELGDSALYFCASSGGTTFEQFFGPGTRLTVL.

The chain couples TRBV11-2 to TRBJ2-2; D not certain. Trimming took 1 base from V and 6 from J, leaving 12 bases between them. Germline CDR1 and CDR2: SGHAT and FQNNGV. This CDR3 is built from 15 residues. CDR3 in DNA: TGTGCCAGCAGCTTAGGGTCGGGTTACGCCGGGGAGCTGTTTTTT. Its protein is CASSLGSGYAGELFF.

This chain joins TRBV6-5 and TRBJ1-2; 10 positions match TRBD1. Germline CDR1 MNHEY, CDR2 SVGAGI. This CDR3 comprises 15 residues. Trimming cost V 4 bases and J 4 bases; bases outside gene matches: 6. CDR3 protein: CASSFGQGGVYGYTF. As DNA, the CDR3 is TGTGCCAGCAGTTTCGGACAGGGGGGCGTCTATGGCTACACCTTC.

The V gene is TRBV7-6, the J gene TRBJ2-2; TRBD2 aligns across 8 bases. There are 15 residues in the CDR3. Looked up from germline, CDR1 is SGHVS and CDR2 is FNYEAQ. V was pared by 3 bases and J by 5 bases, with 5 bases of the junction left unmatched. CDR3 bases: TGTGCCAGCAGCTTGCCTAGCGGGTTAACCGGGGAGCTGTTTTTT. This sequence encodes CASSLPSGLTGELFF.

For this clone: This likely reflects a read error, since a far larger clone is one base away. The same CDR3 can be traced to other DNA sequences in this sample. V and J are TRBV14 and TRBJ2-5; no firm D call. The V gene's germline CDR1 is SGHDN and CDR2 FVKESK. The CDR3 consists of 14 residues. This CDR3 reads CASSQPALRETQYF. The CDR3 DNA reads as TGTGCCAGCAGCCAACCAGCTCTTCGTGAGACTCAGTACTTC.

J is TRBJ2-3 and V is TRBV15, with 9 bases fitting TRBD2. V lost 4 bases, J lost 0 bases, and 5 bases stayed unmatched. CDR3 length equals 16 residues. Per germline, CDR1 LNHNV and CDR2 YYDKDF (reference sequence). This CDR3 is CATSTGLAPSTDTQYF. The CDR3 DNA is TGTGCCACCAGCACCGGACTAGCGCCGAGCACAGATACGCAGTATTTT.

V gene TRBV7-6 combines with J gene TRBJ2-7; TRBD2 agrees at 12 bases. J was trimmed by 2 bases and V by 6 bases; bases with no gene match: 5. CDR3 length: 15 amino acids. Looked up from germline, CDR1 is SGHVS and CDR2 is FNYEAQ. CDR3 residues: CASSQLAGGAYEQYF. Written as DNA, the CDR3 is TGTGCCAGCAGTCAACTAGCGGGGGGAGCCTACGAGCAGTACTTC. Together with reference TRBV7-6 and TRBJ2-7, the CDR3 gives the full variable domain: GAGVSQSPRYKVTKRGQDVALRCDPISGHVSLYWYRQALGQGPEFLTYFNYEAQQDKSGLPNDRFSAERPEGSISTLTIQRTEQRDSAMYRCASSQLAGGAYEQYFGPGTRLTVT.

V gene TRBV10-3 combines with J gene TRBJ2-3; a weak D match, TRBD2 (7 bases). The germline CDR1 and CDR2 sequences are ENHRY and SYGVKD. The V end lost 0 bases, the J end lost 1 base, and 11 bases lay between the germline ends. This CDR3 has 16 residues. CDR3 coding DNA: TGTGCCATCAGTGAGTCGTGGGAGGGGGGCACAGATACGCAGTATTTT. Translated, it gives CAISESWEGGTDTQYF.

The genes are TRBV7-8 and TRBJ2-5; D might be TRBD1 or TRBD2, each matching 5 bases. The V gene lost 6 bases and the J gene lost 3 bases, with 29 bases spanning the gap. The CDR3 totals 19 residues. Per the germline V gene, CDR1 is SGHVS and CDR2 is FQNEAQ. In DNA form, the CDR3 reads TGTGCCAGCAGAAACCCAAGGGGTAGCGAGAGAAATCTTGAAGAGACCCAGTACTTC. Its protein product is CASRNPRGSERNLEETQYF.

The V call is TRBV6-5, the J call TRBJ2-3; 7 positions agree with TRBD2. This CDR3 has 15 amino acids. CDR1 is MNHEY, CDR2 SVGAGI, per germline. V shed 2 bases and J 2 bases; nucleotides not matched to a gene: 4. CDR3 sequence: CASSYEGTTTDTQYF. The CDR3 DNA reads TGTGCCAGCAGTTACGAAGGGACTACCACAGATACGCAGTATTTT.

The chain has TRBV5-4 and TRBJ2-3, with TRBD2 identical over 12 bases. Germline CDR1 and CDR2: SGHNT and YYREEE (reference sequence). The ends lost 4 bases at V and 8 bases at J; junction bases unmatched: 8. The CDR3 extends over 15 amino acids. CDR3 residues: CASSPSGRGTLTQYF. CDR3 coding DNA: TGTGCCAGCAGCCCTAGCGGGAGGGGAACACTTACGCAGTATTTT. Looking up the rest from reference TRBV5-4 and TRBJ2-3 gives the full variable domain: ETGVTQSPTHLIKTRGQQVTLRCSSQSGHNTVSWYQQALGQGPQFIFQYYREEENGRGNFPPRFSGLQFPNYSSELNVNALELDDSALYLCASSPSGRGTLTQYFGPGTRLTVL.

The genes are TRBV28 and TRBJ2-3; tentatively, D is TRBD2 (6 bases). V lost 5 bases and J lost 1, with 13 bases in between. CDR1 is MDHEN and CDR2 is SYDVKM in the germline V gene. The CDR3 runs to 15 residues. CDR3: CASSPPLAGTDTQYF. The CDR3 DNA reads TGTGCCAGCAGTCCCCCACTAGCAGGCACAGATACGCAGTATTTT.

V usage is TRBV30 and J usage is TRBJ1-1; D ambiguous. The CDR3 is 11 amino acids. The V and J ends lost 5 bases and 0 bases respectively, with 4 bases between them. Germline CDR1 and CDR2: GTSNPN and SVGIG (reference sequence). CDR3: CAWGMNTEAFF. The CDR3 DNA follows: TGTGCCTGGGGAATGAACACTGAAGCTTTCTTT.

This sequence joins TRBV7-2 and TRBJ1-1; D gene unclear. Germline V CDR1 and CDR2: SGHTA, FQGNSA. V was shortened by 5 bases and J by 0 bases, with 7 bases between the two germline ends. This CDR3 spans 13 amino acids. For the CDR3, the DNA is TGTGCCAGCAGCCCTGACATGAACACTGAAGCTTTCTTT. It encodes CASSPDMNTEAFF.